These 24 T cell receptor beta chains originate from one sample sequenced in a study of T cells after somatic rescue of genetic block. Data came from immunoSEQ multiplex PCR; TCRdb stores just in-frame clones and leaves some out. This table has 70,000 to 85,000 clones, about nine tenths appearing once. Sequenced sample: peripheral blood mononuclear cells (PBMCs). The source of these receptors is a man younger than 45.

The J gene is TRBJ1-2, the V gene TRBV5-1, with 7 bases matching TRBD1. The CDR3 is made up of 14 amino acids. Trimming took 4 bases from V and 5 from J; bases not matched to a gene: 8. CDR1 and CDR2 (germline): SGHRS, YFSETQ. CDR3: CASSEGQTVYGYTF. Here the CDR3 DNA reads TGCGCCAGCAGCGAGGGACAGACCGTTTATGGCTACACCTTC.

In this sample, this clone turned up once. The chain links TRBV11-2 to TRBJ1-5; 8 nucleotides agree with TRBD1. This CDR3 has 15 residues. The V and J ends lost 3 bases and 0 bases, in that order; junction bases with no gene match: 1. Looked up from germline, CDR1 is SGHAT and CDR2 is FQNNGV. CDR3 DNA sequence: TGTGCCAGCAGCTTTGACAGGGGTAGCAATCAGCCCCAGCATTTT. This codes for CASSFDRGSNQPQHF.

The chain couples TRBV11-2 to TRBJ2-2; unclear D gene. The V gene lost 5 bases and the J gene lost 0 bases, with 10 bases spanning the gap. The germline V gene encodes CDR1 SGHAT and CDR2 FQNNGV. The CDR3 runs 15 residues. CDR3 region: CASSATFANTGELFF. For the CDR3, the DNA is TGTGCCAGCAGCGCCACGTTCGCGAACACCGGGGAGCTGTTTTTT.

The genes are TRBV6-1 and TRBJ1-5, with D possibly matching TRBD1 (5 bases). The CDR3 length is 14 residues. Per the germline V gene, CDR1 is MNHNS and CDR2 is SASEGT. CDR3 amino acids: CATKGWPWDQPQHF. CDR3 bases: TGTGCAACAAAGGGGTGGCCTTGGGATCAGCCCCAGCATTTT.

This clone was counted once. V gene TRBV28 combines with J gene TRBJ1-2; TRBD1 agrees at 8 bases. After removal of 11 bases from V and 4 bases from J, the junction contained 6 bases not matched to a gene. The CDR3 length is 12 residues. Germline CDR1 and CDR2: MDHEN and SYDVKM. CDR3 sequence reads: CAGGDRSYGYTF. The CDR3 nucleotides read TGTGCCGGAGGGGACAGGTCCTATGGCTACACCTTC.

In this sample, this clone turned up a few times. V usage is TRBV28 and J usage is TRBJ2-3; possible D gene TRBD2, 7 bases. Looked up from germline, CDR1 is MDHEN and CDR2 is SYDVKM. V lost 5 bases, J lost 2 bases, and 20 bases lay in between. The CDR3 consists of 17 residues. CDR3 loop: CASSPPEGGDLTDTQYF. For the CDR3, the DNA is TGTGCCAGCAGTCCACCCGAGGGGGGGGATCTCACAGATACGCAGTATTTT.

V is TRBV19 and J is TRBJ1-3, with D possibly matching TRBD1 (6 bases). CDR1 is LNHDA, CDR2 SQIVND, per germline (reference sequence). V was clipped by 6 bases and J by 3 bases, with 9 bases between them. The CDR3 loop spans 13 amino acids. The CDR3 reads CASSGQFGNTIYF. The DNA for the CDR3 is TGTGCCAGTAGCGGACAGTTTGGAAACACCATATATTTT.

The rearrangement uses TRBV6-5 and TRBJ1-2, with 8 bases matching TRBD1. CDR3 length equals 15 residues. Germline loops: CDR1 MNHEY, CDR2 SVGAGI. V was clipped by 1 base and J by 6 bases; unmatched bases: 7. In nucleotides, the CDR3 is TGTGCCAGCAGTTACTTGAGTACAGGGGGAGATGGCTACACCTTC. Protein: CASSYLSTGGDGYTF.

The CDR3 reads CASSPRSGYSNQPQHF. Written as DNA, the CDR3 is TGTGCCAGCTCACCACGGTCAGGGTATAGCAATCAGCCCCAGCATTTT. The chain carries TRBV18 and TRBJ1-5; D perhaps matches TRBD1 (5 bases). CDR1 and CDR2 from the germline V gene are KGHSH and LQKENI. The length of the CDR3 is 16 residues. The V and J ends lost 1 base and 0 bases respectively, with 10 bases between them.

The CDR3 here is CASSQMTDTDTQYF. CDR3 coding DNA: TGTGCCAGCAGCCAAATGACAGACACAGATACGCAGTATTTT. The chain links TRBV5-8 to TRBJ2-3; the D gene is possibly TRBD1 (5 bases). V lost 4 bases and J lost 2, with 11 bases in between. The CDR3 is made up of 14 amino acids. Germline-derived CDR1 and CDR2 are SGHTS and YDEGEE.

The V gene is TRBV4-1, the J gene TRBJ2-3; TRBD1 or TRBD2 may be the D gene (5 bases each). Germline assignment: CDR1 MGHRA and CDR2 YSYEKL. V lost 0 bases and J 2 bases, leaving 9 bases between the germline ends. The CDR3 covers 15 residues. The CDR3, as DNA: TGCGCCAGCAGCCAAGAGGGACGATACACAGATACGCAGTATTTT. Protein sequence: CASSQEGRYTDTQYF.

The chain joins TRBV7-2 to TRBJ1-1, with D possibly TRBD1 on 5 matching bases. The length of the CDR3 is 14 residues. The V gene's germline CDR1 is SGHTA and CDR2 FQGNSA. V was pared by 2 bases and J by 4 bases, with 11 bases between. CDR3 bases: TGTGCCAGCAGCTTACAGGCAGGGTCCACTGAAGCTTTCTTT. Encoded protein: CASSLQAGSTEAFF.

CDR3 DNA sequence: TGTGCCAGTAGTACCGGGACTAGGGGTATCGGTGAGCAGTTCTTC. Translation gives CASSTGTRGIGEQFF. The V gene is TRBV19, the J gene TRBJ2-1, with TRBD2 identical over 8 bases. The V gene's germline CDR1 is LNHDA and CDR2 SQIVND (reference sequence). The CDR3 consists of 15 residues. J was trimmed by 9 bases and V by 4 bases; bases with no gene match: 11. Variable domain in full (rest from reference TRBV19 and TRBJ2-1): DGGITQSPKYLFRKEGQNVTLSCEQNLNHDAMYWYRQDPGQGLRLIYYSQIVNDFQKGDIAEGYSVSREKKESFPLTVTSAQKNPTAFYLCASSTGTRGIGEQFFGPGTRLTVL.

The chain uses TRBV2 and TRBJ1-2; 10 positions match TRBD1. The CDR3 is 14 amino acids. CDR1 and CDR2 (germline): SNHLY, FYNNEI. The J segment lost 6 bases and the V segment lost 7 bases, leaving 8 bases of the junction unmatched. CDR3 sequence: CASKQPTGGDGYTF. The CDR3 DNA reads TGTGCCAGCAAACAACCGACAGGGGGCGATGGCTACACCTTC.

This clone came up once. The chain joins TRBV5-5 to TRBJ2-2; D gene ambiguous. In germline, CDR1 is SGHKS, CDR2 YYEKEE (reference sequence). The CDR3 length is 15 residues. V was pared by 2 bases and J by 6 bases, with 14 bases between. The CDR3 region is CASSFGLGLAGELFF. CDR3 sequence (DNA): TGTGCCAGCAGCTTCGGGCTGGGGTTGGCCGGGGAGCTGTTTTTT.

This chain joins TRBV7-9 and TRBJ2-3; D remains ambiguous. Trimming took off 7 bases at V and 6 bases at J, with 11 bases between the two ends. Germline V CDR1 and CDR2: SEHNR, FQNEAQ (reference sequence). This CDR3 is built from 12 residues. Here the CDR3 DNA reads TGTGCCAGCACCACACCTCCCGATACGCAGTATTTT. It translates to CASTTPPDTQYF.

The chain is built from TRBV7-6 and TRBJ2-2, with unresolved D. Germline lookup yields CDR1 SGHVS and CDR2 FNYEAQ. CDR3 length: 14 amino acids. V was clipped by 1 base and J by 4 bases, with 7 bases between them. DNA of the CDR3: TGTGCCAGCAGCTTAGGGCGGATCACCGGGGAGCTGTTTTTT. Its translation is CASSLGRITGELFF. Full variable domain (rest looked up from reference TRBV7-6 and TRBJ2-2): GAGVSQSPRYKVTKRGQDVALRCDPISGHVSLYWYRQALGQGPEFLTYFNYEAQQDKSGLPNDRFSAERPEGSISTLTIQRTEQRDSAMYRCASSLGRITGELFFGEGSRLTVL.

This clone was seen only once. The chain joins TRBV7-6 to TRBJ2-7; TRBD2 matches at 9 bases. After removal of 3 bases from V and 6 bases from J, the junction contained 6 bases not matched to a gene. The CDR3 sequence is 14 residues long. Germline V lookup: CDR1 SGHVS, CDR2 FNYEAQ. In DNA, the CDR3 is TGTGCCAGCAGCTTCTTCGCGGGAGGGAGCGAGCAGTACTTC. It specifies CASSFFAGGSEQYF.

A single count supports this clone. This CDR3 is CASSLGASGRDYEQYF. CDR3 sequence (DNA): TGTGCCAGCAGCTTAGGTGCTAGCGGGAGGGATTACGAGCAGTACTTC. V usage is TRBV11-2 and J usage is TRBJ2-7; the match to TRBD2 covers 12 bases. The V gene end was trimmed by 1 base and the J gene end by 4 bases; junction bases not matched to a gene: 5. Germline assignment: CDR1 SGHAT and CDR2 FQNNGV. The CDR3 sequence is 16 residues long.

This clone was detected only a few times. J is TRBJ2-1 and V is TRBV15; 11 bases are a match to TRBD2. V lost 0 bases, J lost 15 bases, and 10 bases stayed unmatched. The germline CDR1 and CDR2 sequences are LNHNV and YYDKDF (reference sequence). This CDR3 comprises 15 residues. In DNA, the CDR3 is TGTGCCACCAGCAGAGATCGAACTGTAGCGGGGGGGCTGTTCTTC. Translating gives CATSRDRTVAGGLFF.

The chain recombines TRBV11-2 with TRBJ1-5; D remains unclear. Per the germline V gene, CDR1 is SGHAT and CDR2 is FQNNGV. The V gene lost 5 bases and the J gene lost 3 bases, with 14 bases spanning the gap. This CDR3 contains 15 residues. This CDR3 is CASSALDGPNQPQHF. The CDR3 region has the DNA TGTGCCAGCAGCGCCTTAGACGGACCCAATCAGCCCCAGCATTTT.

This chain joins TRBV4-1 and TRBJ2-7, with D possibly being TRBD1 (5 bases). CDR1 is MGHRA and CDR2 is YSYEKL in the germline V gene. This CDR3 contains 16 residues. V shed 1 base and J shed 4 bases, with 17 bases lying between them. The CDR3 reads CASSQADQGNGYEQYF. CDR3 sequence (DNA): TGCGCCAGCAGCCAAGCCGATCAGGGAAATGGTTACGAGCAGTACTTC.

V usage is TRBV7-9 and J usage is TRBJ2-3; 9 bases fit TRBD1. CDR1 and CDR2 from the germline V gene are SEHNR and FQNEAQ (reference sequence). With 4 bases clipped from V and 4 bases from J, the junction kept 6 bases outside the gene matches. CDR3 length: 15 residues. The CDR3: CASSSQGALADTQYF. For the CDR3, the DNA is TGTGCCAGCAGCTCACAGGGGGCCCTCGCAGATACGCAGTATTTT.

This chain joins TRBV5-5 and TRBJ1-2, with 12 bases fitting TRBD1. Germline CDR1 SGHKS, CDR2 YYEKEE (reference sequence). The CDR3 length is 17 residues. V lost 3 bases and J lost 8; bases outside the gene matches: 14. The CDR3 is CASSWPGTGGWSRGYTF. In DNA, the CDR3 is TGTGCCAGCAGCTGGCCCGGGACAGGGGGCTGGTCTAGGGGCTACACCTTC.